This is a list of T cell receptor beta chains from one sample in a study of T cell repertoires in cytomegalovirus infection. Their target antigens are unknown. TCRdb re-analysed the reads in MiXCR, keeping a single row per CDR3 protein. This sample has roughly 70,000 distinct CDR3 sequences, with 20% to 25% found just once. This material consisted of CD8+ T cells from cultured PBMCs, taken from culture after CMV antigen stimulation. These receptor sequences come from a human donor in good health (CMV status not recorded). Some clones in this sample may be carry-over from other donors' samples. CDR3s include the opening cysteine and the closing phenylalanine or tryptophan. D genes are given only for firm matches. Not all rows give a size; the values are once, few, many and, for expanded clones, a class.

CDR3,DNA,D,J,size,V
CASSSRDRIYEQYF,TGTGCCAGCAGCTCCCGGGACAGGATATACGAGCAGTACTTC,TRBD1,TRBJ2-7,-,TRBV7-2
CASSDRQGPGELFF,TGTGCCAGCAGTGATAGACAGGGCCCCGGGGAGCTGTTTTTT,TRBD1,TRBJ2-2,many,TRBV6-1
CASIAFDSGANVLTF,TGTGCCAGTATAGCGTTTGACTCTGGAGCCAACGTCCTGACTTTC,-,TRBJ2-6,few,TRBV19
CASSEGTGNQPQHF,TGTGCCAGCAGCGAAGGGACAGGGAATCAGCCCCAGCATTTT,TRBD1,TRBJ1-5,-,TRBV9
CASSSTGTGNTEAFF,TGTGCCAGCAGCTCGACCGGGACAGGGAACACTGAAGCTTTCTTT,TRBD1,TRBJ1-1,few,TRBV7-9
CSAGDGGNQPQHF,TGCAGTGCCGGGGACGGCGGCAATCAGCCCCAGCATTTT,-,TRBJ1-5,few,TRBV20-1
CASSGQGDEKLFF,TGTGCCAGCAGTGGACAGGGAGATGAAAAACTGTTTTTT,TRBD1,TRBJ1-4,few,TRBV2
CATSGGITDTQYF,TGTGCCACCAGCGGAGGGATCACAGATACGCAGTATTTT,-,TRBJ2-3,-,TRBV15
CASSRRSSYEQYF,TGTGCCAGTAGTAGGAGGAGCTCCTACGAGCAGTACTTC,-,TRBJ2-7,-,TRBV19
CASSPGRPGELFF,TGTGCCAGCAGCCCTGGCCGGCCCGGGGAGCTGTTTTTT,-,TRBJ2-2,many,TRBV7-6
CASRWTDVLYEQYF,TGTGCCAGCAGGTGGACGGACGTGCTCTACGAGCAGTACTTC,-,TRBJ2-7,few,TRBV7-2
CASSEFIGTGLNTEAFF,TGTGCCAGCAGTGAATTCATAGGGACAGGGCTGAACACTGAAGCTTTCTTT,TRBD1,TRBJ1-1,few,TRBV25-1
CASSLIGGAEVVQFF,TGTGCCAGCAGCTTAATAGGTGGGGCCGAGGTTGTGCAGTTCTTC,-,TRBJ2-1,-,TRBV7-9
CASSLIRRGQFPSTDTQYF,TGTGCCAGCAGCTTAATCCGCCGGGGACAGTTTCCTAGCACAGATACGCAGTATTTT,TRBD1,TRBJ2-3,many,TRBV7-2
CASSPSDRAYEQYF,TGTGCCAGCAGCCCGTCCGACAGGGCCTACGAGCAGTACTTC,TRBD1,TRBJ2-7,-,TRBV7-9
CASSERLALQETQYF,TGTGCCAGCAGTGAGCGACTAGCTCTCCAAGAGACCCAGTACTTC,TRBD2,TRBJ2-5,-,TRBV6-6
CASSDIGLNYEQYF,TGTGCCAGCAGTGACATTGGGCTGAACTACGAGCAGTACTTC,-,TRBJ2-7,-,TRBV6-1
CASSSAWAGSQETQYF,TGTGCCAGCAGCTCGGCGTGGGCAGGCAGCCAAGAGACCCAGTACTTC,-,TRBJ2-5,-,TRBV5-6
CASGPSWTQYF,TGTGCCAGCGGACCCTCATGGACGCAGTATTTT,-,TRBJ2-3,-,TRBV9
CASSLSRRTNTGELFF,TGTGCCAGCAGTTTATCGAGGCGGACGAACACCGGGGAGCTGTTTTTT,-,TRBJ2-2,-,TRBV27
CASSLLGQNTEAFF,TGTGCCAGCAGTCTTCTGGGACAGAACACTGAAGCTTTCTTT,-,TRBJ1-1,-,TRBV6-5
CSARDGLGGRADTQYF,TGCAGTGCTAGAGATGGTCTGGGGGGTAGGGCAGATACGCAGTATTTT,-,TRBJ2-3,-,TRBV20-1
CASSAPGLNGENTEAFF,TGTGCCAGCAGCGCCCCCGGCCTGAATGGGGAGAACACTGAAGCTTTCTTT,-,TRBJ1-1,few,TRBV5-4
CASSRPYDSNNEQFF,TGTGCCAGCAGCCGGCCGTACGACAGTAACAATGAGCAGTTCTTC,-,TRBJ2-1,few,TRBV7-2
CASSQASGTGEIQYF,TGCGCCAGCAGCCAGGCTTCCGGGACAGGGGAGATTCAGTACTTC,TRBD1,TRBJ2-4,-,TRBV4-1
CASSFRRRDGYTF,TGTGCCAGCAGTTTTCGCAGGAGAGATGGCTACACCTTC,-,TRBJ1-2,once,TRBV12-3/TRBV12-4
CASSLTGQYNQPQHF,TGTGCCAGCAGTTTAACAGGCCAGTACAATCAGCCCCAGCATTTT,-,TRBJ1-5,-,TRBV27
CASSFRDRGRGFTEAFF,TGTGCCAGCAGCTTCCGGGACAGGGGGCGAGGGTTTACTGAAGCTTTCTTT,TRBD1,TRBJ1-1,-,TRBV11-1
CASSLLDRVQETQYF,TGCGCCAGCAGCCTTTTAGACAGGGTCCAAGAGACCCAGTACTTC,TRBD1,TRBJ2-5,-,TRBV4-1
CASSLNGELFF,TGCGCCAGCAGCTTGAACGGGGAGCTGTTTTTT,-,TRBJ2-2,few,TRBV5-1
CASSDGGVSNQPQHF,TGTGCCAGCAGTGATGGGGGGGTGAGCAATCAGCCCCAGCATTTT,-,TRBJ1-5,-,TRBV6-6
CASSFEHLQPGKRSTEAFF,TGTGCCAGCAGCTTTGAACACCTGCAACCCGGCAAAAGGTCCACTGAAGCTTTCTTT,-,TRBJ1-1,few,TRBV7-9
CASSPASYTGELFF,TGCGCCAGCAGCCCGGCCAGTTACACCGGGGAGCTGTTTTTT,-,TRBJ2-2,few,TRBV4-3
CASTFGQGTTEAFF,TGTGCCAGCACCTTTGGACAGGGAACGACTGAAGCTTTCTTT,TRBD1,TRBJ1-1,-,TRBV27
CASSQLLKPGELFF,TGCGCCAGCAGCCAACTACTCAAACCCGGGGAGCTGTTTTTT,-,TRBJ2-2,-,TRBV4-1
CASSETGTGAGYTF,TGTGCCAGCAGTGAAACCGGGACAGGGGCCGGCTACACCTTC,TRBD1,TRBJ1-2,few,TRBV6-4
CASSPPGQGLTEAFF,TGTGCCAGCTCGCCTCCGGGACAGGGTTTGACTGAAGCTTTCTTT,TRBD1,TRBJ1-1,-,TRBV18
CASQDPTGDNEQFF,TGTGCCAGCCAAGATCCGACAGGGGACAATGAGCAGTTCTTC,TRBD1,TRBJ2-1,few,TRBV6-1
CASSSEQGLEGYTF,TGTGCCAGCAGCTCCGAACAGGGCCTGGAGGGCTACACCTTC,-,TRBJ1-2,once,TRBV7-2
CASSHPIDPRTSVRDEQFF,TGCGCCAGCAGCCACCCTATCGACCCCCGGACTAGCGTTAGGGATGAGCAGTTCTTC,TRBD2,TRBJ2-1,few,TRBV4-1
CASSLATSGDTQYF,TGTGCCAGCAGCTTGGCCACCTCCGGCGATACGCAGTATTTT,-,TRBJ2-3,few,TRBV5-6
CASIRGTGLYSYEQYF,TGTGCCAGCATCCGGGGGACAGGGTTATACTCCTACGAGCAGTACTTC,TRBD1,TRBJ2-7,-,TRBV6-1
CASSDGTGSDEQFF,TGTGCCAGCAGCGACGGGACAGGGTCGGATGAGCAGTTCTTC,TRBD1,TRBJ2-1,few,TRBV7-2
CASSLWDKNYEQYF,TGTGCCAGCAGCTTATGGGACAAGAACTACGAGCAGTACTTC,-,TRBJ2-7,few,TRBV11-2
CASSDGLAGAYEQYF,TGTGCCAGCAGCGACGGACTAGCGGGGGCCTACGAGCAGTACTTC,TRBD2,TRBJ2-7,few,TRBV7-2
CASSLTISNQPQHF,TGTGCCAGCAGTTTAACTATTAGCAATCAGCCCCAGCATTTT,-,TRBJ1-5,few,TRBV12-3/TRBV12-4
CASSFLARDEQFF,TGTGCCAGCAGCTTTCTAGCGAGAGATGAGCAGTTCTTC,-,TRBJ2-1,few,TRBV5-6
CASSLTGELYEQYF,TGTGCCAGCAGCTTGACAGGGGAACTGTACGAGCAGTACTTC,TRBD1,TRBJ2-7,few,TRBV7-9
CASSLTGGTSYEQYF,TGTGCCAGCAGTTTGACAGGGGGAACCTCCTACGAGCAGTACTTC,TRBD1,TRBJ2-7,-,TRBV27
CASSLGGLHTEAFF,TGTGCCAGCAGCTTAGGCGGGTTACACACTGAAGCTTTCTTT,-,TRBJ1-1,-,TRBV7-2
CASRSTAEAFF,TGTGCCAGTAGGTCGACAGCCGAAGCTTTCTTT,-,TRBJ1-1,few,TRBV19
CASSSYRANEQFF,TGTGCCAGCAGCTCCTACAGGGCCAATGAGCAGTTCTTC,-,TRBJ2-1,many,TRBV11-3
CSANGPGDTEAFF,TGCAGTGCCAACGGGCCCGGGGACACTGAAGCTTTCTTT,-,TRBJ1-1,few,TRBV20-1